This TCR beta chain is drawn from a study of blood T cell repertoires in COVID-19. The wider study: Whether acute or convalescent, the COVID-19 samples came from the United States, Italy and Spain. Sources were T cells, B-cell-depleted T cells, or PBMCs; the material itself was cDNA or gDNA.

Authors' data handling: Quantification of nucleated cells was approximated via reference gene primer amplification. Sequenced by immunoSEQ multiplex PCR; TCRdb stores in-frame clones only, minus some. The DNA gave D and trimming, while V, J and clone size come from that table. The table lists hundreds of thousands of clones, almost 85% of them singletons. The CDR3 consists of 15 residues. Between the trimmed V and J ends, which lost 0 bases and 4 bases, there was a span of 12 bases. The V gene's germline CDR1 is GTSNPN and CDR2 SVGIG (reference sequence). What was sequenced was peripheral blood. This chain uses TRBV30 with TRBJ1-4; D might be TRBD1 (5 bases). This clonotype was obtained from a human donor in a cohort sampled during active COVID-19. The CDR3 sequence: CAWSVLGGVNEKLFF. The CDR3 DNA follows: TGTGCCTGGAGTGTACTAGGAGGGGTTAATGAAAAACTGTTTTTT.